This entry lists 9 T cell receptor beta chains sequenced from one sample in a study of CD8 T cells in ankylosing spondylitis. Study outcomes and limitations: Characteristic, it appeared, of ankylosing spondylitis blood was a TCR beta motif of several highly homologous variants.

These receptors lack a known antigen. MiXCR, applied by TCRdb to the 5' RACE reads, yields one record per CDR3 protein. The sample yields more than 250,000 distinct CDR3 sequences, under 8.5% seen once. Sequences were obtained from blood, either unsorted or a sorted T cell fraction (not recorded which). These receptors were taken from a male donor with ankylosing spondylitis.

The sample holds many counts of this clonotype. V is TRBV7-9 and J is TRBJ1-1; D is uncertain. The CDR3 sequence is 11 residues long. The germline gives CDR1 SEHNR, CDR2 FQNEAQ (reference sequence). V shed 5 bases and J shed 8 bases, with 9 bases lying between them. CDR3 protein: CASSLLEEAFF. CDR3 in DNA: TGTGCCAGCAGCCTACTGGAGGAAGCTTTCTTT.

This clonotype was seen a few times. The rearrangement links TRBV6-5 to TRBJ2-1; D may be TRBD2 (6 bases). This CDR3 spans 16 amino acids. V gave up 2 bases and J gave up 5 bases, with 16 bases separating them. Germline V gene lookup returns CDR1 MNHEY and CDR2 SVGAGI. The CDR3 here is CASSYPPGTSNNEQFF. The CDR3 DNA follows: TGTGCCAGCAGTTACCCCCCCGGTACTAGCAACAATGAGCAGTTCTTC.

The rearrangement joins TRBV5-1 to TRBJ2-1; D gene unclear. This CDR3 contains 13 residues. V lost 4 bases, J lost 4 bases, and 9 bases lay in between. Germline CDR1 reads SGHRS; CDR2 reads YFSETQ. CDR3 nucleotides: TGCGCCAGCAGCACGAACCGGTACAATGAGCAGTTCTTC. Residues: CASSTNRYNEQFF.

Here the CDR3 reads CASSTWTEAYEQYF. The CDR3 bases are TGTGCCAGCAGCACCTGGACAGAGGCCTACGAGCAGTACTTC. The V gene is TRBV7-9, the J gene TRBJ2-7; a weak D match, TRBD1 (6 bases). Per germline, CDR1 SEHNR and CDR2 FQNEAQ (reference sequence). The CDR3 is 14 residues long. Trimming shortened V by 5 bases and J by 2 bases, and 13 bases separated the two germline ends.

This clonotype has more than one count but fewer than ten. CDR3 bases: TGTGCCAGCAGCCACAACGTCCAAGCGGAAACCGGGGAGCTGTTTTTT. It encodes CASSHNVQAETGELFF. V usage is TRBV3-1 and J usage is TRBJ2-2; TRBD2 might be the D (5 bases). This CDR3 spans 16 amino acids. Trimming took 3 bases from V and 5 from J, leaving 16 bases between them. The germline CDR1 and CDR2 sequences are LGHDT and YNNKEL (reference sequence).

This clonotype has a handful of counts. The rearrangement joins TRBV15 to TRBJ2-3, with D possibly TRBD2 on 6 matching bases. The CDR3 runs 14 residues. The germline gives CDR1 LNHNV, CDR2 YYDKDF (reference sequence). Trimming removed 5 bases at V and 3 bases at J, with 12 bases between. Written as DNA, the CDR3 is TGTGCCACCAGCGGAACCGGGGGAACAGATACGCAGTATTTT. Translation: CATSGTGGTDTQYF.

This clonotype was picked up a small number of times. The rearrangement uses TRBV5-1 and TRBJ1-4; 8 nucleotides match TRBD1. Looked up from germline, CDR1 is SGHRS and CDR2 is YFSETQ. V lost 0 bases, J lost 5 bases, and 0 bases stayed unmatched. The CDR3 spans 14 residues. The CDR3 sequence is CASSLGTGNEKLFF. The CDR3 DNA reads TGCGCCAGCAGCTTGGGGACAGGGAATGAAAAACTGTTTTTT.

This clonotype was counted ten times or more. The chain employs TRBV3-1 and TRBJ2-5; 11 bases match TRBD2. After removal of 1 base from V and 9 bases from J, the junction contained 7 bases not matched to a gene. The CDR3 is 15 residues long. The germline CDR1 and CDR2 sequences are LGHDT and YNNKEL (reference sequence). The CDR3 DNA reads TGTGCCAGCAGCCAAGTGGGACTAGCGGAGGGGGCCCAGTACTTC. This encodes CASSQVGLAEGAQYF.

The genes are TRBV20-1 and TRBJ2-1; D unclear. Germline loops: CDR1 DFQATT, CDR2 SNEGSKA (reference sequence). This CDR3 is built from 13 residues. The CDR3 loop reads CSPKLEADNEQFF. The CDR3 region has the DNA TGCAGCCCTAAGCTAGAGGCCGACAATGAGCAGTTCTTC.